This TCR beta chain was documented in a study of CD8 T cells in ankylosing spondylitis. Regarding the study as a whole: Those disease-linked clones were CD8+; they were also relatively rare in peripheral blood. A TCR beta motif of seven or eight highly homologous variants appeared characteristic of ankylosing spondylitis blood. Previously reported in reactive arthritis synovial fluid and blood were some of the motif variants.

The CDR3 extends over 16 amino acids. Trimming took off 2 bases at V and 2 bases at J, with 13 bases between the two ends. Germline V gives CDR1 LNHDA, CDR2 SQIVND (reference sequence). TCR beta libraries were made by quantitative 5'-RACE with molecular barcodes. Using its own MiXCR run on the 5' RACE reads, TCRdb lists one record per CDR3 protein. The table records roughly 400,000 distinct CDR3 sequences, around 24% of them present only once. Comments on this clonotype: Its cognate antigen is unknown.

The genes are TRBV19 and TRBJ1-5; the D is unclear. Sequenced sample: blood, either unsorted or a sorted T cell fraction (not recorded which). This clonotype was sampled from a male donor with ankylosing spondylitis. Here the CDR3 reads CASSITSGWGNQPQHF. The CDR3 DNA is TGTGCCAGTAGTATAACTTCCGGTTGGGGCAATCAGCCCCAGCATTTT.